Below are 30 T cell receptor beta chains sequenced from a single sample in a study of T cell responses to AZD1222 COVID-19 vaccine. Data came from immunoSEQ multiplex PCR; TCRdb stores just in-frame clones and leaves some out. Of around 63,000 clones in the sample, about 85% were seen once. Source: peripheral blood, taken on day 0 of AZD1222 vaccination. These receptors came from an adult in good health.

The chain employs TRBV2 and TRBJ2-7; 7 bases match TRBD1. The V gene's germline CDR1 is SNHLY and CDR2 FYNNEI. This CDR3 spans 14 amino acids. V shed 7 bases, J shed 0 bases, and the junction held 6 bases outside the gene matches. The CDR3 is CASTSDRASYEQYF. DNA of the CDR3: TGTGCCAGCACCAGCGACAGGGCCTCCTACGAGCAGTACTTC.

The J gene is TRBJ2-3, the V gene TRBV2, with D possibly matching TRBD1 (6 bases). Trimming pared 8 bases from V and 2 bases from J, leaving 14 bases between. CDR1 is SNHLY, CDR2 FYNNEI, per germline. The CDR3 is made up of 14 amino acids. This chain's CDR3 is CASGQTGFTDTQYF. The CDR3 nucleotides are TGTGCCAGCGGCCAGACAGGTTTCACAGATACGCAGTATTTT.

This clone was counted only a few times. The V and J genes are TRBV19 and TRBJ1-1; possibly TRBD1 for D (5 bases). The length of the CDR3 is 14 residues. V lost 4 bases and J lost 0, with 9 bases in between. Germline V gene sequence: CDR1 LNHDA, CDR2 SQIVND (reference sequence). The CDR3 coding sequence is TGTGCCAGTAGTAGACAGCCGGTGAACACTGAAGCTTTCTTT. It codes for CASSRQPVNTEAFF.

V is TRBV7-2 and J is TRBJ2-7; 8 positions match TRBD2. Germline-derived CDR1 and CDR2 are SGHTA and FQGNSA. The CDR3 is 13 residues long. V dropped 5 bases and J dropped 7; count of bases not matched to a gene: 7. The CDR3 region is CASSRPGGPEQYF. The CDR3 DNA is TGTGCCAGCAGCAGGCCGGGGGGGCCGGAGCAGTACTTC.

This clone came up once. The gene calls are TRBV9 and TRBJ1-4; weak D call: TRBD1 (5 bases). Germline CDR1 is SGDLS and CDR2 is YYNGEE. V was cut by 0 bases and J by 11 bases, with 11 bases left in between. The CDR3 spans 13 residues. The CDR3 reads CASSVGAGGKLFF. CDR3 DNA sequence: TGTGCCAGCAGCGTAGGGGCTGGGGGGAAACTGTTTTTT. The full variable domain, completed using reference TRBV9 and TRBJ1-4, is DSGVTQTPKHLITATGQRVTLRCSPRSGDLSVYWYQQSLDQGLQFLIQYYNGEERAKGNILERFSAQQFPDLHSELNLSSLELGDSALYFCASSVGAGGKLFFGSGTQLSVL.

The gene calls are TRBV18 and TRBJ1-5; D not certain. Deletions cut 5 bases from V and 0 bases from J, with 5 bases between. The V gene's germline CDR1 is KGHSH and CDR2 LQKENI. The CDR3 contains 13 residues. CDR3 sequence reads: CASSTYSNQPQHF. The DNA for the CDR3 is TGTGCCAGCTCAACCTATAGCAATCAGCCCCAGCATTTT.

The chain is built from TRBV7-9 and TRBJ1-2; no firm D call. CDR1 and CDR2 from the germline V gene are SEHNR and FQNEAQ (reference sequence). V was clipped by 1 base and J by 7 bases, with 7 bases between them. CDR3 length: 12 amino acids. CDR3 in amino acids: CASSLEWAGYTF. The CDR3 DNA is TGTGCCAGCAGCTTAGAGTGGGCTGGCTACACCTTC.

In DNA, the CDR3 is TGTGCCGGCTCCGGGACTAGGAGATTATATGAGCAGTTCTTC. Amino acids: CAGSGTRRLYEQFF. The V gene is TRBV6-4, the J gene TRBJ2-1; 8 nucleotides match TRBD2. With 11 bases clipped from V and 8 bases from J, the junction kept 14 bases outside the gene matches. Germline lookup yields CDR1 MRHNA and CDR2 SNTAGT. The CDR3 is made up of 14 amino acids.

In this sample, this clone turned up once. This CDR3 is CAWSRQGGDGYTF. DNA for the CDR3: TGTGCCTGGAGTAGACAGGGGGGGGATGGCTACACCTTC. The genes are TRBV30 and TRBJ1-2, with TRBD1 matching 9 bases. Germline V gives CDR1 GTSNPN, CDR2 SVGIG (reference sequence). CDR3 size: 13 residues. The trim removed 2 bases at V and 6 bases at J, leaving 4 bases unmatched.

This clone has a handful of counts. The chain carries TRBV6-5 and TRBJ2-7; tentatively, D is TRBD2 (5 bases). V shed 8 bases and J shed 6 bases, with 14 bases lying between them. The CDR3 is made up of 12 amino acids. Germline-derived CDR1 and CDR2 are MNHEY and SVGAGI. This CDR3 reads CASRATAGEQYF. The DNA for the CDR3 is TGTGCCAGCCGGGCCACGGCGGGCGAGCAGTACTTC.

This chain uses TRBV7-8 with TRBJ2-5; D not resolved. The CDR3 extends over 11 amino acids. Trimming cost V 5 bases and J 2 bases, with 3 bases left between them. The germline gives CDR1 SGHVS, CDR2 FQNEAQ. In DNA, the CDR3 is TGTGCCAGCAGCCTACAAGAGACCCAGTACTTC. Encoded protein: CASSLQETQYF.

The CDR3 coding sequence is TGTGCCAGCAGCTTGAATGGAAACACCATATATTTT. Protein sequence: CASSLNGNTIYF. V usage is TRBV5-5 and J usage is TRBJ1-3, with D unclear. The germline CDR1 and CDR2 sequences are SGHKS and YYEKEE (reference sequence). This CDR3 has 12 amino acids. The germline V and J ends were trimmed by 1 base and 3 bases, with 2 bases remaining between them.

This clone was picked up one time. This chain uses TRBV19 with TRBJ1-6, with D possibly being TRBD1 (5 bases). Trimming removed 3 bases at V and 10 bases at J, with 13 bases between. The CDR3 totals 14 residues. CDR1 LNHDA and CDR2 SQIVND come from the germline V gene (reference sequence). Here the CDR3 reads CASSMVAGPSPLHF. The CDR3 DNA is TGTGCCAGTAGTATGGTAGCGGGGCCATCACCCCTCCACTTT.

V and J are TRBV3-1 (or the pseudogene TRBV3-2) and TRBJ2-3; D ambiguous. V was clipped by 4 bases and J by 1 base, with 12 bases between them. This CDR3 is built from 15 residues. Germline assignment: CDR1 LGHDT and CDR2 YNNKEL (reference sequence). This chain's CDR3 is CASSLKEHRTDTQYF. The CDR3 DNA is TGTGCCAGCAGCCTAAAGGAACATCGCACAGATACGCAGTATTTT.

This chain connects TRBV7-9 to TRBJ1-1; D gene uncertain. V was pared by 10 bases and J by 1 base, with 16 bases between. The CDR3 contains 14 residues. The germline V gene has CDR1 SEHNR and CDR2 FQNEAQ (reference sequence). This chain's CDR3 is CATPGSERNTEAFF. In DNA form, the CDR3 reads TGTGCCACCCCGGGGAGCGAACGGAACACTGAAGCTTTCTTT.

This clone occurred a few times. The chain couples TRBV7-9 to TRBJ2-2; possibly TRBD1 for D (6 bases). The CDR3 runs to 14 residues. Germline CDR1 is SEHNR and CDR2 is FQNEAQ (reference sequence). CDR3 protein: CAPRQAKDTGELFF. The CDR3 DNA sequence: TGTGCACCTAGACAGGCGAAGGACACCGGGGAGCTGTTTTTT.

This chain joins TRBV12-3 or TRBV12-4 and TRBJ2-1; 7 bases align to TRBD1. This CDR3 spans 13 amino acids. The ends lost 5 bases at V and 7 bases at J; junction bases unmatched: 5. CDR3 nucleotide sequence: TGTGCCAGCAGTACTCACAGGGGTAATGAGCAGTTCTTC. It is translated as CASSTHRGNEQFF.

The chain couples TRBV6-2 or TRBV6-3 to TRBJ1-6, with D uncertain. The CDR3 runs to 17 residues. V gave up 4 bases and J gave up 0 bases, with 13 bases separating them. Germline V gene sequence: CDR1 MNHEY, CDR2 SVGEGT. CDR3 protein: CASSSQVGGSYNSPLHF. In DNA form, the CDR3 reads TGTGCCAGCAGTTCTCAAGTCGGCGGCTCCTATAATTCACCCCTCCACTTT.

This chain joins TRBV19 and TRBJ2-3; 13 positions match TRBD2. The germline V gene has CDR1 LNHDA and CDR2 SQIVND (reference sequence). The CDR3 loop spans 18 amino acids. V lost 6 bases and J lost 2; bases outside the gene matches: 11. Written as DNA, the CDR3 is TGTGCCAGTAGGACGGCCGGGACTAGCGGGGAAATCACAGATACGCAGTATTTT. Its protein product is CASRTAGTSGEITDTQYF.

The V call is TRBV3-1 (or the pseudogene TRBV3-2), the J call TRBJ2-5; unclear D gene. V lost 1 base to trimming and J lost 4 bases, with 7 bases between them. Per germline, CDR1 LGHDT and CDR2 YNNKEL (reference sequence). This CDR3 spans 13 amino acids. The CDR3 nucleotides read TGTGCCAGCAGCCAAGCTGCCAGAGAGACCCAGTACTTC. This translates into CASSQAARETQYF.

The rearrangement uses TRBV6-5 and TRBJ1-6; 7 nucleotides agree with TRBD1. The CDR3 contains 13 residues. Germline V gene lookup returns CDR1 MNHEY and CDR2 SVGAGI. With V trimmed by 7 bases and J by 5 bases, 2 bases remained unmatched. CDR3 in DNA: TGTGCCAGCAAGGGGGCGAATAATTCACCCCTCCACTTT. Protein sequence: CASKGANNSPLHF.

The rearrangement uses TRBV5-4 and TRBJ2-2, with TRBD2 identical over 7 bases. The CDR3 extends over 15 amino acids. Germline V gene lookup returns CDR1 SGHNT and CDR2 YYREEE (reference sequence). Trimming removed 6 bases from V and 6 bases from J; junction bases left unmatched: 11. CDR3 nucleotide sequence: TGTGCCAGCACCCGGGGAAGCGGGGCCCCCGGGGAGCTGTTTTTT. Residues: CASTRGSGAPGELFF.

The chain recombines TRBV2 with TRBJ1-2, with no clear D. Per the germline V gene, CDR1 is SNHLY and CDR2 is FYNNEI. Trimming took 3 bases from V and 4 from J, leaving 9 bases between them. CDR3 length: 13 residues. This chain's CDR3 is CASSEEVSYGYTF. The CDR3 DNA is TGTGCCAGCAGTGAGGAGGTGAGCTATGGCTACACCTTC.

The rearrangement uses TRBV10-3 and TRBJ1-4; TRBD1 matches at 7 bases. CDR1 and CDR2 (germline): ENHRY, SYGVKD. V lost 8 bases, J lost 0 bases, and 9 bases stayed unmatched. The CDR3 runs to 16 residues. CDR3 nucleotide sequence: TGTGCCATCGGGAAGGGGGCGGTCACAACTAATGAAAAACTGTTTTTT. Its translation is CAIGKGAVTTNEKLFF.

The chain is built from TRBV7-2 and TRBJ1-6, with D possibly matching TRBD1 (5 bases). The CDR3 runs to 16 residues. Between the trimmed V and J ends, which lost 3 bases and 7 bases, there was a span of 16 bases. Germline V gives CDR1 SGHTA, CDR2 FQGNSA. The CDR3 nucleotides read TGTGCCAGCAGCTTCGAGACAGTTCACGTAAATTCACCCCTCCACTTT. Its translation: CASSFETVHVNSPLHF.

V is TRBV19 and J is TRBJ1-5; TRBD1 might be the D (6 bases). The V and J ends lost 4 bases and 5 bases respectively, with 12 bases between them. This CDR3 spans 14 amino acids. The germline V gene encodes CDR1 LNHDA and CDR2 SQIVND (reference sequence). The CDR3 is CASSTTGSDQPQHF. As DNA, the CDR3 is TGTGCCAGTAGTACGACAGGATCGGATCAGCCCCAGCATTTT.

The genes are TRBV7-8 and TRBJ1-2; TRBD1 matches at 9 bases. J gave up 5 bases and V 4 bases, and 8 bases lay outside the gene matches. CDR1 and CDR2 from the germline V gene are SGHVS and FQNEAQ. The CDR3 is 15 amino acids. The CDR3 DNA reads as TGTGCCAGCAGCTCTCCCGGGACAGGGAGGTATGGCTACACCTTC. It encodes CASSSPGTGRYGYTF.

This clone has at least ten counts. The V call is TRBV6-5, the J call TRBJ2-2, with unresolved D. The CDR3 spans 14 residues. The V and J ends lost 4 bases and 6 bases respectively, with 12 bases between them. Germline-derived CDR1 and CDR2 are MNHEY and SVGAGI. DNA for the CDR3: TGTGCCAGCAGTTCCACTCAAGGTTCCGGGGAGCTGTTTTTT. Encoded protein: CASSSTQGSGELFF.

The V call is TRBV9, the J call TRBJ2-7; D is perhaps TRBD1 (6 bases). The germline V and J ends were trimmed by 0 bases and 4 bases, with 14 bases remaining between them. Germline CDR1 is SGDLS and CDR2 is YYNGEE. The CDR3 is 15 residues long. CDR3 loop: CASSVAGRGFYEQYF. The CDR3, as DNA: TGTGCCAGCAGCGTAGCAGGCAGGGGATTTTACGAGCAGTACTTC.

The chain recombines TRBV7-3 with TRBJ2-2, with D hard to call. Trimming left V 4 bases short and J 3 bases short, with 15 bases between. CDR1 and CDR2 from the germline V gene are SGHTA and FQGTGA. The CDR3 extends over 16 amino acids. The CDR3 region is CASSSAGSSDTGELFF. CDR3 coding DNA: TGTGCCAGCAGCTCGGCCGGGTCCTCGGACACCGGGGAGCTGTTTTTT.